The 6 T cell receptor beta chains presented below share a single source sample, sequenced in a study of CD8 T cells in Susac syndrome. Random hexamers were used to reverse transcribe the RNA input (roughly 0.5 to 1 ug). Each CDR3 protein is one row after TCRdb ran MiXCR on the immunoSEQ multiplex PCR reads. The table shows around 170,000 distinct CDR3 sequences, with approximately 96% occurring only once. The sample taken for sequencing was CD4+ T cells from PBMCs. These receptors originate from a human donor with Susac syndrome.

The J gene is TRBJ2-2, the V gene TRBV5-4, with D hard to call. The CDR3 is made up of 13 amino acids. With 0 bases removed from V and 6 bases from J, the gap between germline ends came to 6 bases. The V gene's germline CDR1 is SGHNT and CDR2 YYREEE (reference sequence). In DNA form, the CDR3 reads TGTGCCAGCAGCTTGGGGCCGGCCGGGGAGCTGTTTTTT. Translation gives CASSLGPAGELFF.

The rearrangement joins TRBV14 to TRBJ2-1, with TRBD1 matching over 9 bases. The CDR3 loop spans 13 amino acids. CDR1 and CDR2 (germline): SGHDN, FVKESK. The V segment lost 4 bases and the J segment 9 bases; nucleotides outside the gene matches: 4. CDR3 DNA: TGTGCCAGCAGCCTACGACAGGGGGGTGAGCAGTTCTTC. Its protein is CASSLRQGGEQFF.

The genes are TRBV5-1 and TRBJ1-1; 9 nucleotides agree with TRBD1. The CDR3 extends over 14 amino acids. Germline V gene data show CDR1 as SGHRS and CDR2 as YFSETQ. Trimming took 4 bases from V and 4 from J; bases not matched to a gene: 5. The CDR3 region is CASSGETGGTEAFF. CDR3 DNA: TGCGCCAGCAGCGGAGAGACAGGGGGCACTGAAGCTTTCTTT.

In this sample, this clonotype turned up once. The chain links TRBV20-1 to TRBJ2-1; unclear D gene. The germline V gene encodes CDR1 DFQATT and CDR2 SNEGSKA (reference sequence). Trimming removed 7 bases from V and 5 bases from J, with 15 bases in between. The CDR3 contains 13 residues. In nucleotides, the CDR3 is TGCAGTGTAGAACACGATAAAAACAATGAGCAGTTCTTC. Protein: CSVEHDKNNEQFF.

The chain joins TRBV2 to TRBJ2-3, with D possibly being TRBD1 (6 bases). V was cut by 4 bases and J by 2 bases, with 13 bases left in between. Germline V gives CDR1 SNHLY, CDR2 FYNNEI. This CDR3 has 15 residues. The CDR3 sequence: CASSVYRVPTDTQYF. The DNA for the CDR3 is TGTGCCAGCAGTGTTTACAGGGTACCCACAGATACGCAGTATTTT.

The rearrangement joins TRBV3-1 to TRBJ1-6, with TRBD1 as a possible D gene (5 bases). Germline-derived CDR1 and CDR2 are LGHDT and YNNKEL (reference sequence). Trimming pared 1 base from V and 9 bases from J, leaving 13 bases between. The CDR3 has 15 amino acids. CDR3 region: CASSQAFRVSSPLHF. The DNA of the CDR3 is TGTGCCAGCAGCCAAGCATTCAGGGTTAGTTCACCCCTCCACTTT.